The 28 T cell receptor beta chains below were found in one sample sequenced in a study of blood T cell repertoires in COVID-19. The table came from immunoSEQ multiplex PCR; TCRdb's copy has only in-frame clones and leaves some out. The table has over 100,000 clones, 75% to 90% seen once; the top ten hold over 15%. The sample comprised peripheral blood. The receptors originated from a woman aged 55-69 years with acute or convalescent COVID-19.

In the case of this clone: Other DNA sequences in the same sample also yield this CDR3. This chain joins TRBV28 and TRBJ2-7, with 10 nucleotides matching TRBD1. Germline V gene lookup returns CDR1 MDHEN and CDR2 SYDVKM. The CDR3 length is 14 residues. V lost 2 bases, J lost 4 bases, and 2 bases stayed unmatched. This chain's CDR3 is CASSLPGQGYEQYF. The CDR3, as DNA: TGTGCCAGCAGTTTACCGGGACAGGGGTACGAGCAGTACTTC.

V gene TRBV11-2 combines with J gene TRBJ1-6, with D perhaps matching TRBD1 (6 bases). Trimming left V 3 bases short and J 8 bases short, with 14 bases between. Germline loops: CDR1 SGHAT, CDR2 FQNNGV. The CDR3 is 15 amino acids. DNA of the CDR3: TGTGCCAGCAGCTTCAGGGGCAATAGGGATTCACCCCTCCACTTT. Its translation: CASSFRGNRDSPLHF.

This clone was seen a single time. The chain couples TRBV7-2 to TRBJ2-1; 8 bases agree with TRBD1. J gave up 7 bases and V 6 bases, and 5 bases lay outside the gene matches. This CDR3 is 13 amino acids long. Per germline, CDR1 SGHTA and CDR2 FQGNSA. CDR3 protein: CASSIYRGNEQFF. CDR3 nucleotide sequence: TGTGCCAGCAGTATATACAGGGGGAATGAGCAGTTCTTC.

The sample holds a few counts of this clone. The chain is built from TRBV28 and TRBJ1-1; 8 bases line up with TRBD1. J gave up 3 bases and V 1 base, and 4 bases lay outside the gene matches. CDR1 is MDHEN and CDR2 is SYDVKM in the germline V gene. The CDR3 extends over 15 amino acids. CDR3 sequence reads: CASSLSGGIYTEAFF. The CDR3 DNA sequence: TGTGCCAGCAGTTTATCAGGGGGCATTTACACTGAAGCTTTCTTT.

V and J are TRBV24-1 and TRBJ2-7; D uncertain. V lost 1 base and J 4 bases, leaving 4 bases between the germline ends. This CDR3 comprises 12 residues. Germline V gene lookup returns CDR1 KGHDR and CDR2 SFDVKD. The CDR3 protein is CATSDFGYEQYF. The CDR3, as DNA: TGTGCCACCAGTGATTTCGGTTACGAGCAGTACTTC.

The rearrangement links TRBV7-3 to TRBJ2-5; D is perhaps TRBD2 (6 bases). V gave up 5 bases and J gave up 6 bases, with 16 bases separating them. Germline values: CDR1 SGHTA, CDR2 FQGTGA. The CDR3 consists of 14 residues. This CDR3 reads CASSPVGGEKTQYF. The CDR3 DNA reads as TGTGCCAGCAGCCCGGTCGGGGGTGAAAAGACCCAGTACTTC.

V is TRBV28 and J is TRBJ1-1, with D hard to call. Germline V lookup: CDR1 MDHEN, CDR2 SYDVKM. V gave up 3 bases and J gave up 8 bases, with 13 bases separating them. The CDR3 contains 13 residues. CDR3 nucleotides: TGTGCCAGCAGTTTTGTTTTGGACTCCGAAGCTTTCTTT. This gives the protein CASSFVLDSEAFF. The variable domain in full, with the rest retrieved from reference TRBV28 and TRBJ1-1, is DVKVTQSSRYLVKRTGEKVFLECVQDMDHENMFWYRQDPGLGLRLIYFSYDVKMKEKGDIPEGYSVSREKKERFSLILESASTNQTSMYLCASSFVLDSEAFFGQGTRLTVV.

The chain uses TRBV27 and TRBJ1-5; D remains ambiguous. The CDR3 consists of 13 residues. V was clipped by 2 bases and J by 6 bases, with 8 bases between them. The germline CDR1 and CDR2 sequences are MNHEY and SMNVEV (reference sequence). In DNA form, the CDR3 reads TGTGCCAGCAGTTTAAGAGGGAGTCAGCCCCAGCATTTT. It yields the protein CASSLRGSQPQHF.

This clone occurred a few times. V gene TRBV19 combines with J gene TRBJ1-4; TRBD1 agrees at 7 bases. This CDR3 has 13 residues. Per the germline V gene, CDR1 is LNHDA and CDR2 is SQIVND (reference sequence). Germline trimming cut 6 bases from V and 5 bases from J; bases unmatched to any gene: 3. CDR3 coding DNA: TGTGCCAGTAGGGGACAGTTCAATGAAAAACTGTTTTTT. It yields the protein CASRGQFNEKLFF.

The chain is built from TRBV4-2 and TRBJ2-3; 8 nucleotides align to TRBD1. The CDR3 has 17 residues. Germline loops: CDR1 LGHNA, CDR2 YNFKEQ. Trimming took 4 bases from V and 1 from J; bases not matched to a gene: 10. CDR3 bases: TGTGCCAGCAGCCCCGCCACAGGGGGTCGGGGCACAGATACGCAGTATTTT. This sequence encodes CASSPATGGRGTDTQYF.

V gene TRBV24-1 combines with J gene TRBJ2-3, with 8 positions matching TRBD1. The CDR3 contains 16 residues. Germline CDR1 and CDR2: KGHDR and SFDVKD. Germline trimming cut 10 bases from V and 0 bases from J; bases unmatched to any gene: 11. The CDR3 nucleotides are TGTGCCACAGCAACCTCGGGGACAGGAAGCACAGATACGCAGTATTTT. This encodes CATATSGTGSTDTQYF.

The chain couples TRBV5-1 to TRBJ1-1, with a possible D match to TRBD1 (5 bases). The CDR3 totals 13 residues. Trimming took off 4 bases at V and 3 bases at J, with 10 bases between the two ends. Germline V gene data show CDR1 as SGHRS and CDR2 as YFSETQ. CDR3 nucleotides: TGCGCCAGCAGCCTCCAGGGTTACACTGAAGCTTTCTTT. This encodes CASSLQGYTEAFF.

The chain employs TRBV18 and TRBJ2-7; 7 bases fit TRBD1. Germline CDR1 is KGHSH and CDR2 is LQKENI. This CDR3 spans 15 amino acids. With V trimmed by 3 bases and J by 2 bases, 7 bases remained unmatched. CDR3 in amino acids: CASSPFPGQTYEQYF. Here the CDR3 DNA reads TGTGCCAGCTCACCTTTCCCGGGACAGACCTACGAGCAGTACTTC.

The rearrangement uses TRBV5-5 and TRBJ1-1; possibly TRBD1 for D (5 bases). The germline V gene has CDR1 SGHKS and CDR2 YYEKEE (reference sequence). V shed 0 bases and J shed 5 bases, with 17 bases lying between them. The CDR3 has 16 residues. The CDR3 DNA is TGTGCCAGCAGCTTGGGGGGAGGTGCCCAGGGTACTGAAGCTTTCTTT. As protein: CASSLGGGAQGTEAFF.

A few counts support this clone. The rearrangement joins TRBV9 to TRBJ1-1; D perhaps matches TRBD1 (5 bases). V lost 2 bases, J lost 1 base, and 12 bases lay in between. Germline lookup yields CDR1 SGDLS and CDR2 YYNGEE. This CDR3 region has 15 residues. CDR3 in DNA: TGTGCCAGCAGCGTGTACTTGGGGGGGAACACTGAAGCTTTCTTT. It translates to CASSVYLGGNTEAFF.

The chain has TRBV2 and TRBJ2-7; 8 nucleotides line up with TRBD2. Germline V gene lookup returns CDR1 SNHLY and CDR2 FYNNEI. Trimming at V came to 6 bases and at J to 5 bases, leaving 9 bases not matched to a gene. CDR3 length: 14 residues. The CDR3 sequence is CASRNPGTSNEQYF. The CDR3, as DNA: TGTGCCAGCAGGAACCCCGGGACTAGTAACGAGCAGTACTTC.

This clone was detected many times. The chain couples TRBV30 to TRBJ2-7; D perhaps matches TRBD2 (6 bases). Germline V CDR1 and CDR2: GTSNPN, SVGIG (reference sequence). V lost 1 base and J lost 3, with 10 bases in between. The CDR3 spans 13 residues. This CDR3 is CAWSGLAVYEQYF. CDR3 in DNA: TGTGCCTGGAGTGGGTTAGCGGTCTACGAGCAGTACTTC. Full variable domain (remainder filled in from reference TRBV30 and TRBJ2-7): SQTIHQWPATLVQPVGSPLSLECTVEGTSNPNLYWYRQAAGRGLQLLFYSVGIGQISSEVPQNLSASRPQDRQFILSSKKLLLSDSGFYLCAWSGLAVYEQYFGPGTRLTVT.

The chain carries TRBV6-1 and TRBJ2-2; 9 nucleotides agree with TRBD1. The CDR3 has 15 amino acids. Losses at the gene ends were 8 bases for V and 3 bases for J; bases not matched to a gene: 7. Germline V lookup: CDR1 MNHNS, CDR2 SASEGT. The CDR3 sequence is CASAWGQGYTGELFF. For the CDR3, the DNA is TGTGCCAGCGCCTGGGGACAGGGCTACACCGGGGAGCTGTTTTTT.

This clone was seen once. The chain links TRBV10-3 to TRBJ1-3; D is perhaps TRBD1 (5 bases). The CDR3 has 13 residues. In germline, CDR1 is ENHRY, CDR2 SYGVKD. Trimming cost V 4 bases and J 5 bases, with 9 bases left between them. The DNA of the CDR3 is TGTGCCATCAGTGTAGACAGCCGAAACACCATATATTTT. Protein: CAISVDSRNTIYF.

Here the CDR3 reads CASSVGGDEKLFF. CDR3 nucleotide sequence: TGTGCCAGCAGCGTAGGCGGGGATGAAAAACTGTTTTTT. The rearrangement joins TRBV9 to TRBJ1-4; D unresolved. The CDR3 loop spans 13 amino acids. V was cut by 0 bases and J by 6 bases, with 6 bases left in between. Germline loops: CDR1 SGDLS, CDR2 YYNGEE.

The chain employs TRBV10-3 and TRBJ2-2, with 14 bases identical to TRBD2. Germline lookup yields CDR1 ENHRY and CDR2 SYGVKD. The CDR3 contains 17 residues. V was pared by 6 bases and J by 6 bases, with 9 bases of the junction left unmatched. This CDR3 reads CAISQGLAGVSPGELFF. CDR3 DNA: TGTGCCATCAGCCAGGGACTAGCGGGAGTGTCGCCCGGGGAGCTGTTTTTT.

The rearrangement joins TRBV9 to TRBJ2-1, with 10 bases identical to TRBD2. This CDR3 spans 20 amino acids. The V gene's germline CDR1 is SGDLS and CDR2 YYNGEE. V gave up 4 bases and J gave up 7 bases; unmatched junction bases: 23. CDR3 region: CASSPEWGLAGARSENEQFF. The CDR3 DNA follows: TGTGCCAGCAGCCCAGAGTGGGGGCTAGCGGGAGCTCGATCAGAGAATGAGCAGTTCTTC.

This clone was seen more than once but under ten times. The CDR3 reads CASRVDRDDEKLFF. In DNA, the CDR3 is TGTGCCAGCAGGGTTGACAGGGACGATGAAAAACTGTTTTTT. The V and J genes are TRBV2 and TRBJ1-4, with 7 nucleotides matching TRBD1. The CDR3 runs to 14 residues. After removal of 6 bases from V and 6 bases from J, the junction contained 7 bases not matched to a gene. Germline lookup yields CDR1 SNHLY and CDR2 FYNNEI. Combining the CDR3 with reference TRBV2 and TRBJ1-4 gives the whole variable domain EPEVTQTPSHQVTQMGQEVILRCVPISNHLYFYWYRQILGQKVEFLVSFYNNEISEKSEIFDDQFSVERPDGSNFTLKIRSTKLEDSAMYFCASRVDRDDEKLFFGSGTQLSVL.

The genes are TRBV19 and TRBJ1-5, with D hard to call. V was cut by 9 bases and J by 4 bases, with 13 bases left in between. The germline gives CDR1 LNHDA, CDR2 SQIVND (reference sequence). This CDR3 region has 13 residues. The CDR3 coding sequence is TGTGCCAGCAAACTCGGAGGGAATCAGCCCCAGCATTTT. This encodes CASKLGGNQPQHF.

A single count supports this clone. The V gene is TRBV6-5, the J gene TRBJ2-3; TRBD2 is a possible D gene (7 bases). V lost 8 bases and J lost 4, with 13 bases in between. The germline V gene has CDR1 MNHEY and CDR2 SVGAGI. This CDR3 is built from 13 residues. CDR3 in DNA: TGTGCCAGCGAGGGGGGGGCCCCAGATACGCAGTATTTT. As protein: CASEGGAPDTQYF.

CDR3 coding DNA: TGTGCCAGCAGCCAGAATATAGCGGGGGGAACAGATACGCAGTATTTT. Amino acid sequence: CASSQNIAGGTDTQYF. This rearrangement joins TRBV4-2 to TRBJ2-3, with 10 bases fitting TRBD2. Losses at the gene ends were 3 bases for V and 3 bases for J; bases not matched to a gene: 6. CDR1 is LGHNA and CDR2 is YNFKEQ in the germline V gene. The CDR3 spans 16 residues.

This clone occurred once. V gene TRBV10-3 combines with J gene TRBJ2-7, with 8 bases fitting TRBD1. J was trimmed by 5 bases and V by 6 bases; bases with no gene match: 12. The CDR3 runs to 15 residues. CDR1 ENHRY and CDR2 SYGVKD come from the germline V gene. The DNA of the CDR3 is TGTGCCATCAGGGACCTAGGCGGACAGGGCAACGAGCAGTACTTC. Amino acid sequence: CAIRDLGGQGNEQYF.

The V gene is TRBV19, the J gene TRBJ1-6, with D perhaps matching TRBD1 (5 bases). The CDR3 extends over 14 amino acids. CDR1 is LNHDA and CDR2 is SQIVND in the germline V gene (reference sequence). Trimming removed 5 bases from V and 10 bases from J, with 15 bases in between. CDR3 sequence reads: CASSRRDFGSPLHF. The CDR3 nucleotides read TGTGCCAGTAGTCGGCGGGACTTCGGGTCACCCCTCCACTTT.